This T cell receptor (beta chain) was identified in a study of blood T cells in healthy people across ages. Study results and limitations: Observed TCR beta diversity per million T cells went down as age went up. This fall followed a roughly linear course with age.

Total RNA was isolated from each sample in quantities of at least 5 micrograms. The CDR3 contains 13 residues. V shed 4 bases and J shed 3 bases, with 7 bases lying between them. Germline lookup yields CDR1 MDHEN and CDR2 SYDVKM. On this clonotype itself: Its antigen remains unidentified.

Sample-barcoded 5' priming and a J-beta primer mix drove a second PCR of about 7 to 11 cycles. TCRdb recomputed calls from the 5' RACE reads with MiXCR, one row per CDR3 protein. Of about 1,000,000 distinct CDR3 sequences listed, more than 35% are singletons. The genes are TRBV28 and TRBJ2-1; D unclear. The sequence was obtained from a woman in her sixties or seventies in good health. Sequencing was performed on blood. Here the CDR3 DNA reads TGTGCCAGCAGTTACGGTTTCTACAATGAGCAGTTCTTC. Encoded protein: CASSYGFYNEQFF.